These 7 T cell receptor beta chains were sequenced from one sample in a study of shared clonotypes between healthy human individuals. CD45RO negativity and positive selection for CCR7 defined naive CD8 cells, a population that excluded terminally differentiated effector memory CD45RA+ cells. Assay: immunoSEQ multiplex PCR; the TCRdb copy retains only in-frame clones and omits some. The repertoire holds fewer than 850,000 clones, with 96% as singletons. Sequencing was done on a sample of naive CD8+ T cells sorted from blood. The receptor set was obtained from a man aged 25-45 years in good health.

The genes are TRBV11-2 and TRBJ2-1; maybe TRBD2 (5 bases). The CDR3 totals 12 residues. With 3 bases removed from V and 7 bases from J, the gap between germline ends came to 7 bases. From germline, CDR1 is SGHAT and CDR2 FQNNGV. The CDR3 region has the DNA TGTGCCAGCAGCTTGAGGGTGAATGAGCAGTTCTTC. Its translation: CASSLRVNEQFF.

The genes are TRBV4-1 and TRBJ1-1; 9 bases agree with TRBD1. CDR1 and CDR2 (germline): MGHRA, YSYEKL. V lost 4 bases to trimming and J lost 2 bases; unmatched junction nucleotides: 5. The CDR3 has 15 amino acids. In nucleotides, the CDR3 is TGCGCCAGCAGCCTTACAGGGGGCCATAACACTGAAGCTTTCTTT. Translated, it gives CASSLTGGHNTEAFF.

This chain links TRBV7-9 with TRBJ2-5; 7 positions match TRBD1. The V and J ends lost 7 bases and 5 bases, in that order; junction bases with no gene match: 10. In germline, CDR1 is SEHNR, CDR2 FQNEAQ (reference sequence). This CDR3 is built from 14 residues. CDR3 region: CASTPKTGWETQYF. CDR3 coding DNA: TGTGCCAGCACCCCCAAGACAGGGTGGGAGACCCAGTACTTC.

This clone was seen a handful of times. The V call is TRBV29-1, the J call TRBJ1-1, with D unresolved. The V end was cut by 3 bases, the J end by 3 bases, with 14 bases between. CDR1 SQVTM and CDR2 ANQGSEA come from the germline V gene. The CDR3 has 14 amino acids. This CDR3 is CSVDLGPLDTEAFF. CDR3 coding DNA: TGCAGCGTTGATCTTGGACCGCTGGACACTGAAGCTTTCTTT.

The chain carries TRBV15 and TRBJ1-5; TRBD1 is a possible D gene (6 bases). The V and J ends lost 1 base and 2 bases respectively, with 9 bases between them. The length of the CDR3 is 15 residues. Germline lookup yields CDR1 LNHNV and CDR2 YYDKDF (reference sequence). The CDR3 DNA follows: TGTGCCACCAGCAGAGTGGGGGCAGGCAATCAGCCCCAGCATTTT. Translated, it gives CATSRVGAGNQPQHF.

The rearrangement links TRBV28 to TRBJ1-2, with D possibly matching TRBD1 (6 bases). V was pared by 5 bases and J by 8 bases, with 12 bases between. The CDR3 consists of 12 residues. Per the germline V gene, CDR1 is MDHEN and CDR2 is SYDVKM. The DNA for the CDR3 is TGTGCCAGCAGTCTAGGGGGGGAAGGCTACACCTTC. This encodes CASSLGGEGYTF.

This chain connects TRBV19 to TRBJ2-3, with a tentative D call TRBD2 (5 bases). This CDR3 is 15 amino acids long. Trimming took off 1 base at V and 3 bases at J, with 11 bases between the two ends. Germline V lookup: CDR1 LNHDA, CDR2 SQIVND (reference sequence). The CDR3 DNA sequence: TGTGCCAGTAGTATAGTGGGCGGGCGGACAGATACGCAGTATTTT. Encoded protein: CASSIVGGRTDTQYF.